Listed below are T cell receptor beta chains from one sample, sequenced in a study of CD8 T cells in ankylosing spondylitis. In TCRdb, the 5' RACE reads were re-called with MiXCR into one record per CDR3 protein. The sample holds some 130,000 distinct CDR3 sequences; around 9% are singletons and the top ten take 2.5% to 3.5%. Sequencing input: blood, either unsorted or a sorted T cell fraction (not recorded which). The receptors come from a male donor with ankylosing spondylitis or in good health (not recorded which). Each CDR3 is given with its conserved first and last residue. The D gene is left open where the match is weak. Size values are once, few and many counts, or a class for expanded clones, and some rows have none.

TRBJ2-1,NA,TRBV7-2,15,many,TGTGCCAGCAGCTTTACAGATCTTGTGGGCAATGAGCAGTTCTTC,CASSFTDLVGNEQFF
TRBJ2-1,NA,TRBV28,14,many,TGTGCCAGCAGTTTAACAGGTTCCTACAATGAGCAGTTCTTC,CASSLTGSYNEQFF
TRBJ2-1,NA,TRBV29-1,14,many,TGCAGCGTAGCGTTGACAGGAGCTTACAATGAGCAGTTCTTC,CSVALTGAYNEQFF
TRBJ1-6,NA,TRBV9,15,many,TGTGCCAGCAGCGTAGCTCCTGAAAAGGGCTCACCCCTCCACTTT,CASSVAPEKGSPLHF
TRBJ1-4,NA,TRBV7-2,16,NA,TGTGCCAGCAGCTTAGGACAGATTGCAACTAATGAAAAACTGTTTTTT,CASSLGQIATNEKLFF
TRBJ2-5,NA,TRBV4-2,14,NA,TGTGCCAGCAGCCAAGATCTGGGGTCCCGGGCCCAGTACTTC,CASSQDLGSRAQYF
TRBJ2-5,NA,TRBV7-2,15,NA,TGTGCCAGCAGCCGACACCGGGACAACCAAGAGACCCAGTACTTC,CASSRHRDNQETQYF
TRBJ1-4,NA,TRBV11-2,19,many,TGTGCCAGCAGCTTATGGGTGTTAGGTCATGGGGCAACTAATGAAAAACTGTTTTTT,CASSLWVLGHGATNEKLFF
TRBJ2-3,NA,TRBV29-1,15,many,TGCAGCGTTGAAGCCCCGGGACATTCAACAGATACGCAGTATTTT,CSVEAPGHSTDTQYF
TRBJ2-1,TRBD2,TRBV5-6,16,NA,TGTGCCAGCAGCTCGGGACTAGCGGGAGGGAGCGATGAGCAGTTCTTC,CASSSGLAGGSDEQFF
TRBJ1-2,NA,TRBV6-6,12,many,TGTGCCAGCAGTTACATCAGCCGAGGCTACACCTTC,CASSYISRGYTF
TRBJ2-1,NA,TRBV5-1,14,many,TGCGCCAGCAGCTTGGGAGGACTTGACAATGAGCAGTTCTTC,CASSLGGLDNEQFF
TRBJ2-3,TRBD2,TRBV20-1,16,many,TGCAGTGCTAGAGATTCGGTAGCGGGAGGGATGGATACGCAGTATTTT,CSARDSVAGGMDTQYF
TRBJ2-1,TRBD2,TRBV27,15,many,TGTGCCAGCAGTCGGCTAGCGGGAGACATCAATGAGCAGTTCTTC,CASSRLAGDINEQFF
TRBJ2-7,TRBD2,TRBV29-1,14,few,TGCAGCGTTGTCGGACTAGCACAAGGCTACGAGCAGTACTTC,CSVVGLAQGYEQYF
TRBJ2-3,NA,TRBV9,14,few,TGTGCCAGCAGCGCGGCAGTCCACACAGATACGCAGTATTTT,CASSAAVHTDTQYF
TRBJ2-3,NA,TRBV5-5,15,NA,TGTGCCAGCAGCCCCTGGATCCTTGGCACAGATACGCAGTATTTT,CASSPWILGTDTQYF
TRBJ2-7,NA,TRBV5-5,13,many,TGTGCCAGCAGCTTTGACGGCTCGACCGAGCAGTACTTC,CASSFDGSTEQYF
TRBJ2-4,TRBD2,TRBV5-1,13,many,TGCGCCAGCAGCCCAAGTCGCGGGGGGATTCAGTACTTC,CASSPSRGGIQYF
TRBJ2-7,TRBD1,TRBV5-1,15,many,TGCGCCAGCAGCTGGGGGGACAGGGACTCCTACGAGCAGTACTTC,CASSWGDRDSYEQYF
TRBJ2-1,TRBD1,TRBV5-1,16,many,TGCGCCAGCAGCTTGGAATCTATTATAGGGGGCCATGAGCAGTTCTTC,CASSLESIIGGHEQFF
TRBJ2-2,NA,TRBV4-1,15,many,TGCGCCAGCAGCCCCGAGCGGGTTCTTTCCGGGGAGCTGTTTTTT,CASSPERVLSGELFF
TRBJ2-1,NA,TRBV20-1,14,many,TGCAGTGCTAGTACCGGGGAGTTCTACAATGAGCAGTTCTTC,CSASTGEFYNEQFF
TRBJ2-7,NA,TRBV5-1,15,many,TGCGCCAGCAGCTCCTCGGACAGCAAGACCTACGAGCAGTACTTC,CASSSSDSKTYEQYF
TRBJ2-2,TRBD2,TRBV5-5,18,NA,TGTGCCAGCAGCTTGAAGGGACTAGCGGGAATAAACACCGGGGAGCTGTTTTTT,CASSLKGLAGINTGELFF
TRBJ2-6,NA,TRBV3-1,15,many,TGTGCCAGCAGCCTAAGACAAGCTGGGGCCAACGTCCTGACTTTC,CASSLRQAGANVLTF
TRBJ2-1,TRBD2,TRBV20-1,17,many,TGCAGTGCTAGAGAGCTTAGCGGGAGTAGCTCCTACAATGAGCAGTTCTTC,CSARELSGSSSYNEQFF
TRBJ2-5,NA,TRBV7-2,14,many,TGTGCCAGCAGCATCACAGGGCGTCAAGAGACCCAGTACTTC,CASSITGRQETQYF
TRBJ2-5,TRBD1,TRBV29-1,14,few,TGCAGCGTTGAGCAGACAGGGTCAAGGGAGACCCAGTACTTC,CSVEQTGSRETQYF
TRBJ2-5,NA,TRBV29-1,17,many,TGCAGCGTTGATTTAGACGGGGTAGCGAAAAGGCAAGAGACCCAGTACTTC,CSVDLDGVAKRQETQYF
TRBJ2-5,TRBD1,TRBV24-1,14,NA,TGTGCCACCAGTGAGGCGACAGGGGACGAGACCCAGTACTTC,CATSEATGDETQYF